Included here is one T cell receptor (beta chain) sequence, with context. In its sample, this clonotype was seen a few times. No antigen is known for it. Base qualities were left out, and no much larger clone turns up one base away. According to the study, the label for this sample's treatment or condition signals: live attenuated yellow fever vaccine strain. At each blood-draw timepoint, two biological replicates of bulk PBMCs were obtained. PBMCs were isolated from peripheral blood using a standard Ficoll-Paque protocol. RNA was extracted with TriZol from bulk PBMCs, CD4 and CD8 fractions, and dextramer-positive and dextramer-negative fractions. This sample is part of a study of T cells after yellow fever vaccination (dated by TCRdb to the late 2010s). Regarding the study in general: Libraries from fractions with low cell numbers were prepared with the SMART-Seq v4 Ultra Low Input RNA kit. Bulk TCR alpha and beta repertoires were sequenced longitudinally to track T-cell clones before and after primary and booster YFV17D yellow fever vaccination. The cohort comprised two healthy male donors, one aged 18 to 30 and one aged 30 to 40 years. Blood was drawn at multiple timepoints before and after primary and secondary immunization, with bulk PBMC replicates and cell subsets isolated.

TCR cDNA was synthesized by 5'RACE template switching, through which a universal primer site and unique molecular identifiers were introduced. cDNA synthesis was primed from both the TCR alpha and TCR beta constant segments. Two PCR steps were used to amplify libraries, with sample barcodes and sequencing adapters being added in the second step. Libraries were sequenced on Illumina HiSeq 2500 (2x100 bp) or NovaSeq (2x150 bp). The authors' analysis ran thus. MIGEC handled demultiplexing of reads and collapsing into UMI consensus sequences, while MiXCR performed V(D)J alignment. Using edgeR on replicate PBMC samples, clonotypes were called vaccine-responding if FDR was below 0.01 and the log2 fold change was above 5 up to day 15. Each bulk clonotype received a CD4 or CD8 identity based on whether the sequenced CD4 or CD8 repertoire contained that clonotype at higher abundance. TCRdb passed the public sequencing reads through fastp at Q25 and MiXCR, retaining productive beta sequences. Every entry covers one CDR3 protein and lists the most common genes and DNA from its rows. These V and J calls are TCRdb output, not the study's own analysis. A total of roughly 340,000 distinct CDR3 sequences appear in this sample, 8% to 10% of them only once. The top ten clones comprise 15% to 20% of the sample.

On the study overall, not on this receptor specifically: FACS-sorted repertoires could contain abundant contaminating clonotypes from the bulk population, so computational filtering was required. A small share of clonotypes occurred in both CD4 and CD8 compartments, likely arising from convergent recombination. After the booster, most clones that had expanded after primary vaccination were detected again (nearly 97% of CD4 and 88% of CD8), suggesting broad maintenance of memory. The secondary T-cell response was weaker than the primary response but faster, peaking on day 5 instead of day 15. The study included only a couple of donors, which limits how far the findings can be generalized.

The CDR3 contains 16 residues, cysteine and phenylalanine counted. Only the CDR3 region is kept as DNA, spanning 48 bases read in frame from base 1. CDR1 and CDR2, per the germline V gene, are LGHNA and YSLEER. The germline V end is reduced by 4 bases and the J end by 6 bases; junction bases left unmatched: 9. The chain is encoded by TRBV4-3 joined to TRBJ1-6; 7 central bases correspond to TRBD1. The clonotype originates from a man aged 18-30 years who received the YFV17D yellow fever vaccine. The sequenced sample was PBMCs, obtained on the day of the first yellow fever vaccination. The nucleotides are TGCGCCAGCAGCCTGACCGACAGGGCTAGTAATTCACCCCTCCACTTT. Its coded protein is CASSLTDRASNSPLHF.